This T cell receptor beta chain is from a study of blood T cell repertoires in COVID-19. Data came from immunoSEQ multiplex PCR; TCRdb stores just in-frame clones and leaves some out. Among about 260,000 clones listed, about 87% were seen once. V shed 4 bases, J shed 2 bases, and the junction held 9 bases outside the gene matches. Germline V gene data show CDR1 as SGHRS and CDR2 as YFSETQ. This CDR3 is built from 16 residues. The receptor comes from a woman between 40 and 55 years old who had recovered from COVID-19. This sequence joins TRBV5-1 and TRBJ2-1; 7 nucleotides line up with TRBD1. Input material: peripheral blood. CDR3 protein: CASSPTGQQAYNEQFF. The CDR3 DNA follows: TGCGCCAGCAGCCCCACGGGACAGCAGGCCTACAATGAGCAGTTCTTC.